Listed below are T cell receptor beta chains from one sample, sequenced in a study of blood T cell repertoires in COVID-19. Assay: immunoSEQ multiplex PCR; the TCRdb copy retains only in-frame clones and omits some. The sample has 340,000 or so clones; roughly 84% are singletons. Sequenced material: peripheral blood. The receptors originated from a man aged 45-65 years with active or convalescent COVID-19. CDR3s include the opening cysteine and the closing phenylalanine or tryptophan. A D gene is named only where the DNA matches it firmly. Some rows mark clone size as missing; the rest say once, few, many or name a class of expanded clone.

NA TRBJ2-7 TRBD1 TRBV28 CASSATGTGGAVKDF TGTGCCAGCAGTGCAACCGGGACAGGGGGCGCAGTGAAGGACTTC
few TRBJ1-2 NA TRBV4-3 CASSQEPGRNYGYTF TGCGCCAGCAGCCAAGAGCCAGGAAGGAACTATGGCTACACCTTC
NA TRBJ2-7 TRBD2 TRBV28 CASSFSGQGKGEQYF TGTGCCAGCAGTTTTAGCGGGCAGGGTAAGGGCGAGCAGTACTTC
NA TRBJ1-1 TRBD1 TRBV5-5 CASSLWDRGVTEAFF TGTGCCAGCAGCTTATGGGACAGGGGAGTCACTGAAGCTTTCTTT
NA TRBJ1-2 TRBD1 TRBV29-1 CSVHLGGHYGYTF TGCAGCGTTCACCTAGGGGGCCACTATGGCTACACCTTC
once TRBJ1-5 NA TRBV28 CASSLLNQPQHF TGTGCCAGCAGTCTTTTAAATCAGCCCCAGCATTTT
NA TRBJ1-1 NA TRBV11-2 CASSSSPGNTEAFF TGTGCCAGCAGCTCCTCCCCAGGGAACACTGAAGCTTTCTTT
NA TRBJ1-1 NA TRBV2 CASRTANTEAFF TGTGCCAGCAGGACAGCGAACACTGAAGCTTTCTTT
NA TRBJ1-1 TRBD1 TRBV18 CASSLGPGGFNEAFF TGTGCCAGCTCACTTGGACCAGGGGGCTTTAACGAAGCTTTCTTT
NA TRBJ2-1 NA TRBV24-1 CATSDLPKDSSYNEQFF TGTGCCACCAGTGATTTGCCCAAGGACAGTTCCTACAATGAGCAGTTCTTC
NA TRBJ1-6 TRBD1 TRBV2 CASSGQTGTNSPLHF TGTGCCAGCAGTGGTCAGACAGGGACGAATTCACCCCTCCACTTT
NA TRBJ1-3 NA TRBV7-8 CASSLGGAGRVGNTIYF TGTGCCAGCAGCTTAGGCGGGGCGGGCAGGGTCGGAAACACCATATATTTT
NA TRBJ2-7 NA TRBV6-2/TRBV6-3 CASSRQRNSYEQYF TGTGCCAGCAGCCGACAGCGAAACTCCTACGAGCAGTACTTC
NA TRBJ1-6 TRBD1 TRBV28 CASSPGQRNSPLHF TGTGCCAGCAGTCCGGGACAGCGTAATTCACCCCTCCACTTT
once TRBJ2-6 NA TRBV5-1 CASSAPGGAGGANVLTF TGCGCCAGCAGCGCACCGGGCGGTGCGGGAGGGGCCAACGTCCTGACTTTC
NA TRBJ1-5 TRBD1 TRBV7-2 CASTVGQGDQPQHF TGTGCCAGCACCGTCGGACAGGGCGATCAGCCCCAGCATTTT
NA TRBJ2-1 TRBD1 TRBV12-3/TRBV12-4 CASSNTGGHEQFF TGTGCCAGCAGTAATACAGGGGGCCATGAGCAGTTCTTC
once TRBJ1-6 NA TRBV19 CASTYRTEGGLPLHF TGTGCCAGTACTTATCGAACGGAGGGCGGCCTACCCCTCCACTTT
NA TRBJ2-4 NA TRBV7-2 CASSLGAGIAKNIQYF TGTGCCAGCAGCTTAGGGGCAGGTATAGCCAAAAACATTCAGTACTTC
few TRBJ1-5 NA TRBV28 CASQTGGRGAQHF TGTGCCAGCCAAACCGGGGGGCGAGGGGCCCAGCATTTT
NA TRBJ2-2 NA TRBV5-6 CASSRDSTGELFF TGTGCCAGCAGTCGGGATTCCACCGGGGAGCTGTTTTTT
NA TRBJ2-7 NA TRBV5-1 CASSLSTAYEQYF TGCGCCAGCAGCCTTTCGACAGCCTACGAGCAGTACTTC
NA TRBJ1-5 NA TRBV28 CASSLSRLSQHF TGTGCCAGCAGTTTAAGCCGACTTTCCCAGCATTTT
NA TRBJ1-2 NA TRBV12-3/TRBV12-4 CASSLQRSYGYTF TGTGCCAGCAGTTTACAGCGGAGCTATGGCTACACCTTC
NA TRBJ1-2 NA TRBV19 CASSIGPGQTYGYTF TGTGCCAGTAGTATAGGCCCCGGACAGACCTATGGCTACACCTTC
NA TRBJ2-7 TRBD2 TRBV19 CASRLAGGPVSGEQYF TGTGCCAGTAGACTAGCGGGAGGGCCGGTCTCAGGGGAGCAGTACTTC
NA TRBJ1-6 NA TRBV4-1 CASSQLRLNNSPLHF TGCGCCAGCAGCCAACTACGGTTGAATAATTCACCCCTCCACTTT
NA TRBJ2-1 TRBD1 TRBV2 CASSKDRVSNEQFF TGTGCCAGCAGTAAGGACAGGGTTTCCAATGAGCAGTTCTTC
NA TRBJ1-4 NA TRBV4-2 CASSQETGIPIF TGTGCCAGCAGCCAAGAAACCGGGATTCCGATTTTT
NA TRBJ1-6 NA TRBV28 CASSFSGVNSPLHF TGTGCCAGCAGTTTTTCAGGGGTGAATTCACCCCTCCACTTT
NA TRBJ1-4 NA TRBV4-2 CASSQGAGGSEKLFF TGTGCCAGCAGCCAAGGAGCAGGAGGGTCTGAAAAACTGTTTTTT
NA TRBJ2-7 TRBD1 TRBV4-2 CASSQLSGTGTSYEQYF TGTGCCAGCAGCCAACTCTCCGGGACAGGGACATCCTACGAGCAGTACTTC
NA TRBJ1-4 TRBD1 TRBV28 CASSPDRATNEKLFF TGTGCCAGCAGTCCGGACAGGGCAACTAATGAAAAACTGTTTTTT
NA TRBJ1-4 NA TRBV6-5 CASSYNRNEKLFF TGTGCCAGCAGTTACAACAGGAATGAAAAACTGTTTTTT
NA TRBJ2-7 TRBD1 TRBV19 CASSISWTGYEQYF TGTGCCAGTAGTATCAGCTGGACAGGCTACGAGCAGTACTTC
NA TRBJ2-5 NA TRBV2 CASSERSTQETQYF TGTGCCAGCAGTGAACGGTCTACCCAAGAGACCCAGTACTTC
NA TRBJ2-2 TRBD2 TRBV11-3 CASSWRLAGGAGELFF TGTGCCAGCAGCTGGAGGCTAGCGGGAGGAGCCGGGGAGCTGTTTTTT
NA TRBJ1-6 TRBD1 TRBV18 CASSPEDRVFYNSPLHF TGTGCCAGCTCACCAGAGGACAGGGTCTTTTATAATTCACCCCTCCACTTT
NA TRBJ2-7 NA TRBV5-1 CASSLGQGDYEQYF TGCGCCAGCAGCTTGGGACAAGGCGACTACGAGCAGTACTTC
NA TRBJ1-2 NA TRBV7-2 CASSLADDSAYGYTF TGTGCCAGCAGCTTAGCTGATGACAGTGCCTATGGCTACACCTTC
NA TRBJ1-1 NA TRBV15 CATSRDSMNTEAFF TGTGCCACCAGCAGAGACAGTATGAACACTGAAGCTTTCTTT
NA TRBJ2-3 TRBD1 TRBV3-1/TRBV3-2 CASSQVGTGPDTQYF TGTGCCAGCAGCCAAGTCGGGACAGGGCCAGATACGCAGTATTTT
NA TRBJ1-2 NA TRBV7-2 CASSTFGGDGYTF TGTGCCAGCAGCACCTTCGGGGGGGATGGCTACACCTTC
NA TRBJ1-1 NA TRBV28 CATLRNTEAFF TGTGCCACTCTTAGGAACACTGAAGCTTTCTTT
NA TRBJ2-4 TRBD1 TRBV28 CASSVYRGTKNIQYF TGTGCCAGCAGTGTTTACAGGGGGACCAAAAACATTCAGTACTTC
NA TRBJ1-4 NA TRBV5-1 CASSLDTPGTNEKLFF TGCGCCAGCAGCTTGGACACCCCTGGAACTAATGAAAAACTGTTTTTT
NA TRBJ1-6 NA TRBV12-3/TRBV12-4 CASSLLGNSPLHF TGTGCCAGCAGTTTACTGGGCAATTCACCCCTCCACTTT
once TRBJ1-6 NA TRBV6-5 CASSYRGRSPLHF TGTGCCAGCAGTTACAGGGGCCGTTCACCCCTCCACTTT
NA TRBJ2-5 NA TRBV10-1 CASSGGAIQETQYF TGCGCCAGCAGCGGCGGGGCTATCCAAGAGACCCAGTACTTC
NA TRBJ2-7 TRBD2 TRBV2 CASSGISGRSERYF TGTGCCAGCAGTGGGATTAGCGGGAGGAGTGAGCGGTACTTC